The rows below give T cell receptor beta chains drawn from one sample of a study of T-cell reconstitution after alpha-beta-depleted transplantation in children. TCRdb fed the PCR reads into MiXCR, producing one record per CDR3 protein. The sample consists of more than 200,000 distinct CDR3 sequences, roughly a quarter of them appearing once. Sequenced material: PBMCs, mostly from graft donor cells, taken 360 days after TCRalphabeta/CD19-depleted stem cell transplant. These receptor sequences come from a female patient aged 2-9 years who had a stem cell transplant for congenital amegakaryocytic thrombocytopenia, so the T cells may come from the graft donor. The CDR3 runs from the conserved cysteine through the conserved F or W. D genes are given only for firm matches. Not all rows give a size; the values are once, few, many and, for expanded clones, a class.

TRBJ1-4,NA,TRBV20-1,TRBD1,CSASLAGGSEKLFF,TGCAGTGCTAGTTTGGCAGGGGGCAGTGAAAAACTGTTTTTT
TRBJ2-6,NA,TRBV9,TRBD1,CASSVWPGQLYSGANVLTF,TGTGCCAGCAGCGTATGGCCGGGACAGTTATACTCTGGGGCCAACGTCCTGACTTTC
TRBJ1-1,many,TRBV14,TRBD1,CASSQDSDRGLAEAFF,TGTGCCAGCAGCCAAGACTCAGACAGGGGGCTCGCTGAAGCTTTCTTT
TRBJ2-3,NA,TRBV5-1,NA,CASSSGHVTSTDTQYF,TGCGCCAGCAGCTCGGGCCACGTTACTAGCACAGATACGCAGTATTTT
TRBJ2-2,few,TRBV4-1,TRBD2,CASSQDRLASTGELFF,TGCGCCAGCAGCCAAGATAGACTAGCCAGCACCGGGGAGCTGTTTTTT
TRBJ2-3,NA,TRBV27,TRBD2,CASSLSIWASGRTDTQYF,TGTGCCAGCAGTTTATCGATTTGGGCTAGCGGACGCACAGATACGCAGTATTTT
TRBJ2-1,few,TRBV5-1,TRBD2,CASSLRARGDLVSEQFF,TGCGCCAGCAGCCTCAGGGCGCGGGGGGACTTGGTCAGTGAGCAGTTCTTC
TRBJ2-1,NA,TRBV29-1,NA,CSVTRTGYNEQFF,TGCAGCGTGACTAGGACAGGTTACAATGAGCAGTTCTTC
TRBJ2-7,few,TRBV29-1,TRBD1,CSVGFTGQGPYEQYF,TGCAGCGTGGGATTTACGGGACAGGGGCCCTACGAGCAGTACTTC
TRBJ2-1,few,TRBV20-1,NA,CSAYPHNEQFF,TGCAGTGCTTACCCCCACAATGAGCAGTTCTTC
TRBJ2-3,NA,TRBV18,TRBD1,CASSPRTGVYLTDTQYF,TGTGCCAGCTCACCACGTACAGGGGTCTATTTAACAGATACGCAGTATTTT
TRBJ1-1,many,TRBV12-3/TRBV12-4,NA,CASSPRQENTEAFF,TGTGCCAGCAGTCCACGACAGGAAAACACTGAAGCTTTCTTT
TRBJ2-2,NA,TRBV12-3/TRBV12-4,TRBD2,CASSPPRGRASGELFF,TGTGCCAGCAGTCCCCCCCGCGGGAGGGCCTCCGGGGAGCTGTTTTTT
TRBJ1-1,few,TRBV6-5,NA,CATLNWKYEAFF,TGTGCCACCCTAAACTGGAAGTATGAAGCTTTCTTT
TRBJ2-7,NA,TRBV28,TRBD1,CASSPPGTGTYEQYF,TGTGCCAGCAGTCCCCCCGGGACAGGGACCTACGAGCAGTACTTC
TRBJ1-1,NA,TRBV4-1,NA,CASSRYRVGSEAFF,TGCGCCAGCAGCCGTTACAGGGTGGGGTCTGAAGCTTTCTTT
TRBJ1-1,NA,TRBV5-1,NA,CASSRQVTNTEAFF,TGCGCCAGCAGCCGACAGGTTACCAACACTGAAGCTTTCTTT
TRBJ2-7,NA,TRBV11-2,TRBD2,CASSLDLPGLAIPYEQYF,TGTGCCAGCAGCTTAGATTTGCCGGGACTAGCGATCCCCTACGAGCAGTACTTC
TRBJ2-1,few,TRBV20-1,TRBD2,CSARKTSGRAISDEQFF,TGCAGTGCTAGGAAGACTAGCGGGAGGGCCATCAGTGATGAGCAGTTCTTC
TRBJ2-1,NA,TRBV6-2/TRBV6-3,NA,CAVQGLTRHLQFF,TGTGCCGTCCAGGGATTAACTCGACATTTACAGTTCTTC
TRBJ2-3,NA,TRBV30,TRBD2,CAWSRWSSGRDTQYF,TGTGCCTGGAGTAGGTGGTCTAGCGGAAGAGATACGCAGTATTTT
TRBJ1-1,NA,TRBV30,NA,CAWSVPRLYDTEAFF,TGTGCCTGGAGTGTACCAAGGCTTTATGACACTGAAGCTTTCTTT
TRBJ2-3,NA,TRBV5-1,NA,CASSLVAESTDTQYF,TGCGCCAGCAGCTTGGTAGCGGAGAGCACAGATACGCAGTATTTT
TRBJ2-7,many,TRBV27,NA,CASSFGRSYEQYF,TGCGCCAGCAGCTTTGGACGCTCCTACGAGCAGTACTTC
TRBJ2-2,NA,TRBV20-1,NA,CSASVVGPGELFF,TGCAGTGCTAGCGTGGTGGGGCCTGGGGAGCTGTTTTTT
TRBJ2-7,NA,TRBV2,NA,CASSKTEGSSYEQYF,TGTGCCAGCAGTAAAACAGAGGGGAGCTCCTACGAGCAGTACTTC
TRBJ1-1,many,TRBV4-1,TRBD1,CASSQILDRALNTEAFF,TGCGCCAGCAGCCAGATTCTTGACAGGGCCTTGAACACTGAAGCTTTCTTT
TRBJ2-7,many,TRBV28,NA,CASSLAGADEQYF,TGTGCCAGCAGTTTAGCAGGGGCGGACGAGCAGTACTTC
TRBJ1-4,NA,TRBV7-9,NA,CASSGGRVYDEKLFF,TGTGCCAGCAGCGGGGGCCGGGTTTATGATGAAAAACTGTTTTTT
TRBJ1-6,many,TRBV12-3/TRBV12-4,TRBD1,CASSWLGVRDSFSPLHF,TGTGCCAGCAGTTGGCTTGGTGTCCGGGACAGTTTTTCACCCCTCCACTTT
TRBJ1-4,NA,TRBV29-1,TRBD1,CSVGGQGAHEKLFF,TGCAGCGTTGGGGGACAGGGGGCGCACGAAAAACTGTTTTTT
TRBJ1-6,NA,TRBV12-3/TRBV12-4,NA,CASTKDSYNSPLHF,TGTGCCAGCACCAAAGACAGCTATAATTCACCCCTCCACTTT
TRBJ1-2,NA,TRBV4-1,NA,CASSQVFVGARGYTF,TGCGCCAGCAGCCAAGTTTTTGTGGGGGCGCGTGGCTACACCTTC
TRBJ2-6,many,TRBV2,NA,CASSPGTGANVLTF,TGTGCCAGCAGCCCAGGGACAGGGGCCAACGTCCTGACTTTC
TRBJ2-1,NA,TRBV12-3/TRBV12-4,TRBD2,CASSNLSSGGYF,TGTGCCAGCAGCAACCTCTCTAGCGGGGGGTACTTC
TRBJ2-4,few,TRBV14,TRBD1,CASSQTSLAGGIQYF,TGTGCCAGCAGCCAAACTTCCCTAGCAGGGGGCATTCAGTACTTC
TRBJ2-1,NA,TRBV12-3/TRBV12-4,TRBD1,CASRDRVGGNEQFF,TGTGCCAGCAGGGACAGGGTGGGAGGAAATGAGCAGTTCTTC
TRBJ1-1,NA,TRBV7-9,TRBD1,CASSLWDRGATEAFF,TGTGCCAGCAGTCTGTGGGACAGGGGGGCCACTGAAGCTTTCTTT
TRBJ2-1,NA,TRBV3-1,NA,CASSPGGRVGNEQFF,TGTGCCAGCAGCCCCGGGGGCAGGGTGGGAAATGAGCAGTTCTTC
TRBJ2-1,NA,TRBV12-3/TRBV12-4,NA,CASSPRHRNEQFF,TGTGCCAGCAGTCCCCGACACCGCAATGAGCAGTTCTTC
TRBJ2-1,many,TRBV12-3/TRBV12-4,TRBD2,CASTLLGEGPFF,TGTGCCAGCACCCTTTTAGGGGAGGGTCCGTTCTTC
TRBJ1-1,few,TRBV12-3/TRBV12-4,NA,CASSLYPDTHTEAFF,TGTGCCAGCAGTTTATATCCGGACACGCACACTGAAGCTTTCTTT
TRBJ2-7,few,TRBV5-1,TRBD2,CASSPSVGGETYEQYF,TGCGCCAGCAGCCCCTCAGTGGGGGGGGAAACCTACGAGCAGTACTTC
TRBJ2-2,few,TRBV5-4,TRBD1,CASSRRGMWNTGELFF,TGTGCCAGCAGCCGCAGGGGGATGTGGAACACCGGGGAGCTGTTTTTT
TRBJ2-5,NA,TRBV28,NA,CASSLWGGRGQETQYF,TGTGCCAGCAGTTTATGGGGAGGACGGGGCCAAGAGACCCAGTACTTC
TRBJ2-7,NA,TRBV20-1,TRBD1,CSAERQGFAYEQYF,TGCAGTGCCGAAAGACAGGGCTTCGCCTACGAGCAGTACTTC
TRBJ2-7,NA,TRBV28,NA,CASRPAIVGYEQYF,TGTGCCAGCAGGCCCGCAATTGTAGGGTACGAGCAGTACTTC